The 26 T cell receptor beta chains below were found in one sample sequenced in a study of blood T cell repertoires in COVID-19. Some clones are missing from TCRdb's copy, which holds only in-frame ones; the method was immunoSEQ multiplex PCR. The sample shows around 25,000 clones, over 80% of them seen only once. The specimen sequenced was peripheral blood. The receptors here all came from a man between 65 and 80 years old with acute or convalescent COVID-19.

The V and J genes are TRBV10-1 and TRBJ2-2; TRBD1 matches at 8 bases. Per germline, CDR1 WNHNN and CDR2 SYGVQD (reference sequence). With 8 bases clipped from V and 3 bases from J, the junction kept 2 bases outside the gene matches. This CDR3 spans 13 amino acids. This CDR3 reads CASGQGHTGELFF. DNA for the CDR3: TGCGCCAGCGGACAGGGCCACACCGGGGAGCTGTTTTTT.

This clone was seen more than once but under ten times. V gene TRBV7-9 combines with J gene TRBJ2-4; D call uncertain. Germline CDR1 reads SEHNR; CDR2 reads FQNEAQ (reference sequence). With 1 base removed from V and 8 bases from J, the gap between germline ends came to 12 bases. The CDR3 runs to 14 residues. The CDR3 loop is CASSLVGHVDIQYF. The CDR3 nucleotides are TGTGCCAGCAGCTTAGTGGGCCACGTGGACATTCAGTACTTC.

The rearrangement uses TRBV4-2 and TRBJ2-1, with D maybe TRBD2 (6 bases). Trimming removed 3 bases at V and 2 bases at J, with 17 bases between. The CDR3 extends over 17 amino acids. CDR1 is LGHNA, CDR2 YNFKEQ, per germline. The CDR3 loop is CASSHGLGRGTYNEQFF. The CDR3 region has the DNA TGTGCCAGCAGCCATGGCCTTGGGCGGGGTACCTACAATGAGCAGTTCTTC.

This chain links TRBV19 with TRBJ2-3; TRBD2 matches 9 bases. V lost 3 bases and J lost 5; bases outside the gene matches: 15. The CDR3 has 18 residues. Germline CDR1 LNHDA, CDR2 SQIVND (reference sequence). CDR3: CASSMPASGALPRDTQYF. DNA for the CDR3: TGTGCCAGTAGTATGCCGGCTAGCGGGGCCTTACCAAGAGATACGCAGTATTTT.

With regard to this clone: One junction end does not reproduce the germline sequence, and a read error may be involved. This sequence joins TRBV5-1 and TRBJ2-1; TRBD2 matches at 7 bases. The CDR3 has 15 amino acids. CDR1 is SGHRS, CDR2 YFSETQ, per germline. In DNA, the CDR3 is TGCGCCCGCAGCGGGGCGGCGGGGCGCAACAATGAGCAGTTCTTC. Its translation: CARSGAAGRNNEQFF.

The CDR3 DNA is TGTGCCAGCAGCTCCGACAGGACCTCCTACTACGAGCAGTACTTC. This encodes CASSSDRTSYYEQYF. The rearrangement links TRBV7-2 to TRBJ2-7, with D tentatively TRBD1 (6 bases). CDR1 and CDR2 from the germline V gene are SGHTA and FQGNSA. V dropped 4 bases and J dropped 3 bases, with 16 bases sitting between them. The CDR3 extends over 15 amino acids.

This rearrangement joins TRBV7-2 to TRBJ2-5; 8 nucleotides agree with TRBD1. V was clipped by 0 bases and J by 7 bases; unmatched bases: 10. This CDR3 has 16 amino acids. Germline loops: CDR1 SGHTA, CDR2 FQGNSA. CDR3 region: CASSLASGGDRRTQYF. The CDR3 bases are TGTGCCAGCAGCTTAGCGTCAGGGGGCGATAGGCGGACCCAGTACTTC.

The V call is TRBV27, the J call TRBJ2-1, with 12 bases lining up with TRBD2. The CDR3 is 17 residues long. Germline V gives CDR1 MNHEY, CDR2 SMNVEV (reference sequence). Unmatched junction bases numbered 12, after V lost 5 bases and J lost 7 bases. The CDR3 loop is CASSVLTSGSEVNEQFF. CDR3 sequence (DNA): TGTGCCAGCAGTGTCCTGACTAGCGGGAGTGAGGTAAATGAGCAGTTCTTC.

J is TRBJ1-1 and V is TRBV6-1; no clear D. The germline gives CDR1 MNHNS, CDR2 SASEGT. This CDR3 is built from 13 residues. Trimming cost V 2 bases and J 10 bases, with 14 bases left between them. CDR3 loop: CASSESPRARAFF. The CDR3 region has the DNA TGTGCCAGCAGTGAAAGTCCGAGGGCGAGAGCTTTCTTT.

A remark on this clone: Within the sample, other DNA sequences also encode this same CDR3. The chain employs TRBV9 and TRBJ1-3; no firm D call. This CDR3 has 15 amino acids. Germline V gene sequence: CDR1 SGDLS, CDR2 YYNGEE. Trimming took 0 bases from V and 0 from J, leaving 7 bases between them. CDR3 amino acids: CASSVGRDSGNTIYF. As DNA, the CDR3 is TGTGCCAGCAGCGTAGGACGGGACTCTGGAAACACCATATATTTT.

V is TRBV7-9 and J is TRBJ2-3; 9 bases fit TRBD2. Germline loops: CDR1 SEHNR, CDR2 FQNEAQ (reference sequence). J lost 2 bases, V lost 6 bases, and 3 bases had no gene match. This CDR3 contains 14 residues. Here the CDR3 reads CASRIAGVTDTQYF. The CDR3 DNA is TGTGCCAGCAGAATAGCGGGGGTCACAGATACGCAGTATTTT.

The chain uses TRBV27 and TRBJ1-4, with a possible D match to TRBD1 (6 bases). Germline CDR1 and CDR2: MNHEY and SMNVEV (reference sequence). The V end was cut by 1 base, the J end by 6 bases, with 6 bases between. This CDR3 has 13 residues. CDR3 DNA: TGTGCCAGCAGTTTATACAGGGATGAAAAACTGTTTTTT. It encodes CASSLYRDEKLFF.

The chain uses TRBV10-3 and TRBJ2-5; 8 bases match TRBD1. V lost 10 bases and J lost 5; bases outside the gene matches: 12. CDR1 and CDR2 from the germline V gene are ENHRY and SYGVKD. The CDR3 length is 14 residues. The CDR3 protein is CATRDGQGRETQYF. CDR3 DNA sequence: TGTGCCACCAGAGATGGACAGGGAAGGGAGACCCAGTACTTC.

The CDR3 loop is CASSQGEGRSTDTQYF. The CDR3 region has the DNA TGCGCCAGCAGCCAAGGTGAAGGGAGAAGCACAGATACGCAGTATTTT. The chain carries TRBV4-1 and TRBJ2-3; D is possibly TRBD2 (5 bases). This CDR3 is 16 amino acids long. Germline CDR1 reads MGHRA; CDR2 reads YSYEKL. The germline V and J ends were trimmed by 1 base and 0 bases, with 11 bases remaining between them.

The gene calls are TRBV5-1 and TRBJ2-5; a possible D gene is TRBD1 (5 bases). Germline CDR1 is SGHRS and CDR2 is YFSETQ. The V and J ends lost 0 bases and 4 bases respectively, with 7 bases between them. The CDR3 has 13 amino acids. CDR3 in amino acids: CASSLAGRETQYF. CDR3 DNA: TGCGCCAGCAGCTTGGCAGGGCGAGAGACCCAGTACTTC.

This clone was observed once. This chain links TRBV11-2 with TRBJ1-2, with 12 bases identical to TRBD1. J lost 5 bases, V lost 5 bases, and 12 bases had no gene match. The germline gives CDR1 SGHAT, CDR2 FQNNGV. This CDR3 is 17 amino acids long. The CDR3 sequence: CASSPTPGTGGRYGYTF. The CDR3 DNA reads as TGTGCCAGCAGCCCAACCCCCGGGACAGGGGGCCGGTATGGCTACACCTTC.

The chain is built from TRBV6-5 and TRBJ1-1; TRBD1 aligns across 8 bases. The CDR3 has 15 amino acids. In germline, CDR1 is MNHEY, CDR2 SVGAGI. J gave up 1 base and V 8 bases, and 9 bases lay outside the gene matches. CDR3 bases: TGTGCCAGCGGGCAGGGGGCCGAATGGAACACTGAAGCTTTCTTT. This codes for CASGQGAEWNTEAFF.

CDR3 sequence (DNA): TGTGCCAGCAGCCCCGATCTAGCGGGGGGGCCCTCAGATACGCAGTATTTT. Protein sequence: CASSPDLAGGPSDTQYF. This chain links TRBV7-9 with TRBJ2-3; 12 bases align to TRBD2. Germline V gene sequence: CDR1 SEHNR, CDR2 FQNEAQ (reference sequence). V lost 5 bases to trimming and J lost 4 bases; unmatched junction nucleotides: 10. There are 17 residues in the CDR3.

This clone has a handful of counts. The chain couples TRBV4-3 to TRBJ2-7; 9 bases agree with TRBD2. The length of the CDR3 is 18 residues. The V segment lost 2 bases and the J segment 0 bases; nucleotides outside the gene matches: 11. Germline CDR1 and CDR2: LGHNA and YSLEER. The CDR3 nucleotides are TGCGCCAGCAGCCAAAGTTTGTTAGCGGGGGAGAGCTCCTACGAGCAGTACTTC. Its protein product is CASSQSLLAGESSYEQYF.

The chain uses TRBV19 and TRBJ2-7, with 7 bases aligning to TRBD1. Trimming took 5 bases from V and 0 from J; bases not matched to a gene: 10. Germline-derived CDR1 and CDR2 are LNHDA and SQIVND (reference sequence). The CDR3 spans 16 residues. CDR3 region: CASSSPTGSTSYEQYF. The CDR3 DNA sequence: TGTGCCAGTAGTTCGCCGACAGGGAGTACCTCCTACGAGCAGTACTTC.

The chain is built from TRBV6-5 and TRBJ2-7; D perhaps matches TRBD1 (6 bases). This CDR3 is 15 amino acids long. V was pared by 7 bases and J by 0 bases, with 16 bases between. The germline V gene has CDR1 MNHEY and CDR2 SVGAGI. CDR3 loop: CASTLGHLSSYEQYF. As DNA, the CDR3 is TGTGCCAGCACCCTGGGACACTTGAGCTCCTACGAGCAGTACTTC.

This clone is a singleton in its sample. The chain uses TRBV7-9 and TRBJ1-1; TRBD1 might be the D (5 bases). The CDR3 spans 13 residues. Trimming took off 5 bases at V and 0 bases at J, with 7 bases between the two ends. Germline values: CDR1 SEHNR, CDR2 FQNEAQ (reference sequence). The CDR3 nucleotides are TGTGCCAGCAGCCAGGGAATGAACACTGAAGCTTTCTTT. It yields the protein CASSQGMNTEAFF.

V and J are TRBV2 and TRBJ1-2; 8 nucleotides agree with TRBD1. J gave up 4 bases and V 10 bases, and 8 bases lay outside the gene matches. Germline V gene lookup returns CDR1 SNHLY and CDR2 FYNNEI. The CDR3 contains 13 residues. The CDR3 here is CATSTGTGYGYTF. The CDR3, as DNA: TGTGCCACATCAACCGGGACAGGCTATGGCTACACCTTC.

A single count supports this clone. This chain connects TRBV7-2 to TRBJ1-5; D is perhaps TRBD1 (6 bases). The length of the CDR3 is 14 residues. Between the trimmed V and J ends, which lost 3 bases and 6 bases, there was a span of 12 bases. Germline V gives CDR1 SGHTA, CDR2 FQGNSA. The CDR3 DNA reads as TGTGCCAGCAGCTTTACAGGGTCTGGTCAGCCCCAGCATTTT. It translates to CASSFTGSGQPQHF.

In its sample, this clone was seen once. This chain connects TRBV18 to TRBJ1-5; tentative D call: TRBD1 (5 bases). The V gene's germline CDR1 is KGHSH and CDR2 LQKENI. The CDR3 is 14 amino acids. V lost 2 bases to trimming and J lost 4 bases, with 9 bases between them. DNA of the CDR3: TGTGCCAGCTCACCAGGACAAGGGAATCAGCCCCAGCATTTT. It is translated as CASSPGQGNQPQHF. Looking up the rest from reference TRBV18 and TRBJ1-5 gives the full variable domain: NAGVMQNPRHLVRRRGQEARLRCSPMKGHSHVYWYRQLPEEGLKFMVYLQKENIIDESGMPKERFSAEFPKEGPSILRIQQVVRGDSAAYFCASSPGQGNQPQHFGDGTRLSIL.

The gene calls are TRBV7-8 and TRBJ1-5, with D possibly being TRBD1 (6 bases). Deletions cut 0 bases from V and 4 bases from J, with 10 bases between. CDR3 length equals 15 residues. From germline, CDR1 is SGHVS and CDR2 FQNEAQ. CDR3 loop: CASSLAGTTNQPQHF. As DNA, the CDR3 is TGTGCCAGCAGCTTAGCAGGGACAACTAATCAGCCCCAGCATTTT.